This entry features one TCR beta chain sequence. Its matching antigen is unknown. Investigators reverse transcribed all isolated RNA, so they sequenced expressed TCRB transcripts. Profiling relied on immunoSEQ multiplex PCR, and the TCRdb table lists in-frame clones only, not all of them. The sample has under 300,000 clones; roughly 8% are singletons. This sample was included in a study of beta chain features in type 1 diabetes. For the study at large: In age, gender and cell yields, patients were similar to healthy donors.

Study-level points and caveats: Patients with type 1 diabetes showed fewer VDJ junction insertions and more deletions.

The TCR comes from a woman in her late teens or twenties in good health. The source material was central memory CD4+ T cells from blood.

CDR3 sequence reads: CATSRDLGGNTEAFF. CDR3 nucleotides: TGTGCCACCAGCAGAGATTTGGGGGGGAACACTGAAGCTTTCTTT. The chain uses TRBV15 and TRBJ1-1; D perhaps matches TRBD1 (5 bases). V gave up 0 bases and J gave up 1 base, with 9 bases separating them. The CDR3 length is 15 residues. Per the germline V gene, CDR1 is LNHNV and CDR2 is YYDKDF (reference sequence).